The 27 T cell receptor beta chains below all came from one sample that was sequenced in a study of blood T cell repertoires in COVID-19. The repertoire was sequenced with immunoSEQ multiplex PCR; TCRdb's copy has only in-frame clones and lacks some. Among about 98,000 clones listed, about 84% were seen once. Sequences were obtained from peripheral blood. These receptors were collected from an elderly woman with acute or convalescent COVID-19.

The CDR3 here is CASSPTGTYGYTF. DNA of the CDR3: TGTGCCAGCAGTCCGACAGGGACCTATGGCTACACCTTC. The chain employs TRBV6-6 and TRBJ1-2; 7 bases align to TRBD1. This CDR3 has 13 residues. Trimming at V came to 5 bases and at J to 4 bases, leaving 4 bases not matched to a gene. Germline loops: CDR1 MNHNY, CDR2 SVGAGI (reference sequence).

The gene calls are TRBV11-2 and TRBJ1-1; D is unclear. V dropped 1 base and J dropped 5 bases, with 8 bases sitting between them. The CDR3 is 13 amino acids. The germline V gene encodes CDR1 SGHAT and CDR2 FQNNGV. In nucleotides, the CDR3 is TGTGCCAGCAGCTTAGCACGGGGAACTGAAGCTTTCTTT. Its protein is CASSLARGTEAFF.

The V gene is TRBV7-9, the J gene TRBJ1-4, with 10 bases matching TRBD1. CDR1 is SEHNR, CDR2 FQNEAQ, per germline (reference sequence). V was clipped by 5 bases and J by 8 bases; unmatched bases: 5. This CDR3 has 14 amino acids. CDR3: CASSPGQGFEKLFF. The CDR3 DNA sequence: TGTGCCAGCAGCCCGGGACAGGGGTTCGAAAAACTGTTTTTT.

The chain carries TRBV6-6 and TRBJ1-5, with 8 bases matching TRBD1. Per germline, CDR1 MNHNY and CDR2 SVGAGI (reference sequence). This CDR3 spans 12 amino acids. V shed 7 bases and J 5 bases; nucleotides not matched to a gene: 1. This CDR3 reads CASNRGDQPQHF. In DNA form, the CDR3 reads TGTGCCAGCAACAGGGGGGATCAGCCCCAGCATTTT.

In its sample, this clone was seen a few times. The CDR3: CASSFYTQVSSGNTGELFF. The CDR3 region has the DNA TGTGCCAGCAGTTTCTACACGCAAGTGAGTTCGGGGAACACCGGGGAGCTGTTTTTT. This rearrangement joins TRBV27 to TRBJ2-2; no firm D call. The V end was cut by 3 bases, the J end by 1 base, with 21 bases between. Germline loops: CDR1 MNHEY, CDR2 SMNVEV (reference sequence). The CDR3 contains 19 residues.

J is TRBJ1-2 and V is TRBV6-6, with 7 bases matching TRBD1. The trim removed 5 bases at V and 8 bases at J, leaving 11 bases unmatched. The length of the CDR3 is 14 residues. CDR1 MNHNY and CDR2 SVGAGI come from the germline V gene (reference sequence). CDR3 sequence: CASSLRQGPVGYTF. CDR3 nucleotide sequence: TGTGCCAGCAGTCTTAGACAGGGACCAGTCGGCTACACCTTC.

The rearrangement joins TRBV6-5 to TRBJ1-6; maybe TRBD1 (5 bases). With 8 bases removed from V and 5 bases from J, the gap between germline ends came to 16 bases. The CDR3 consists of 15 residues. CDR1 is MNHEY and CDR2 is SVGAGI in the germline V gene. The CDR3 loop is CASEEPGTNNSPLHF. The CDR3 nucleotides read TGTGCCAGCGAGGAGCCCGGGACTAATAATTCACCCCTCCACTTT.

Written as DNA, the CDR3 is TGTGCCAGCAGTTCCTTCTGGCAGGGGGCGTCCGGCTACACCTTC. It specifies CASSSFWQGASGYTF. The chain couples TRBV6-5 to TRBJ1-2, with 8 bases fitting TRBD1. The CDR3 sequence is 15 residues long. V lost 4 bases, J lost 8 bases, and 12 bases stayed unmatched. In germline, CDR1 is MNHEY, CDR2 SVGAGI.

The V gene is TRBV10-3, the J gene TRBJ2-7, with 12 bases matching TRBD1. This CDR3 has 13 amino acids. Unmatched junction bases numbered 5, after V lost 9 bases and J lost 5 bases. Germline values: CDR1 ENHRY, CDR2 SYGVKD. CDR3 loop: CAIKGQGADEQYV. The CDR3 DNA is TGTGCCATAAAGGGACAGGGGGCTGACGAGCAGTACGTC.

This clone has just a few counts. V gene TRBV2 combines with J gene TRBJ1-2; D not resolved. Per germline, CDR1 SNHLY and CDR2 FYNNEI. This CDR3 region has 13 residues. V was cut by 3 bases and J by 4 bases, with 9 bases left in between. The CDR3 nucleotides are TGTGCCAGCAGTGAGTTAGTAGCCTATGGCTACACCTTC. This translates into CASSELVAYGYTF.

This chain uses TRBV28 with TRBJ2-3, with TRBD1 matching over 8 bases. There are 14 residues in the CDR3. J was trimmed by 2 bases and V by 3 bases; bases with no gene match: 1. Germline V lookup: CDR1 MDHEN, CDR2 SYDVKM. The DNA of the CDR3 is TGTGCCAGCAGTTTGGACAGGGACACAGATACGCAGTATTTT. Translated: CASSLDRDTDTQYF. Full variable domain (rest looked up from reference TRBV28 and TRBJ2-3): DVKVTQSSRYLVKRTGEKVFLECVQDMDHENMFWYRQDPGLGLRLIYFSYDVKMKEKGDIPEGYSVSREKKERFSLILESASTNQTSMYLCASSLDRDTDTQYFGPGTRLTVL.

The rearrangement uses TRBV7-8 and TRBJ1-2, with D unclear. The CDR3 runs to 14 residues. The V gene lost 8 bases and the J gene lost 7 bases, with 20 bases spanning the gap. CDR1 is SGHVS and CDR2 is FQNEAQ in the germline V gene. CDR3 sequence: CASRGWAGLSGYTF. The CDR3 nucleotides read TGTGCCAGCCGCGGGTGGGCCGGACTCTCTGGCTACACCTTC.

The chain is built from TRBV19 and TRBJ1-4, with TRBD1 matching over 8 bases. This CDR3 region has 15 residues. J lost 8 bases, V lost 6 bases, and 11 bases had no gene match. Germline values: CDR1 LNHDA, CDR2 SQIVND (reference sequence). The CDR3 bases are TGTGCCAGTAGCCCTTTCGGGACAGGCATCGAAAAACTGTTTTTT. Translation gives CASSPFGTGIEKLFF.

This clone was seen just once. The CDR3 loop is CASSDPSGVGYGYTF. The CDR3 DNA is TGTGCCAGCAGTGACCCCTCGGGGGTCGGCTATGGCTACACCTTC. The chain is built from TRBV6-2 or TRBV6-3 and TRBJ1-2, with D possibly being TRBD1 (5 bases). The CDR3 is made up of 15 amino acids. Germline values: CDR1 MNHEY, CDR2 SVGEGT. Trimming pared 5 bases from V and 4 bases from J, leaving 17 bases between.

The J gene is TRBJ1-1, the V gene TRBV6-4; D is undetermined. V lost 3 bases, J lost 0 bases, and 5 bases lay in between. CDR3 length equals 13 residues. CDR1 and CDR2 (germline): MRHNA, SNTAGT. CDR3 sequence: CASSESVNTEAFF. The CDR3 region has the DNA TGTGCCAGCAGTGAGTCGGTGAACACTGAAGCTTTCTTT.

The chain has TRBV6-2 or TRBV6-3 and TRBJ2-5; 9 bases map to TRBD2. The CDR3 runs 15 residues. Trimming at V came to 6 bases and at J to 4 bases, leaving 9 bases not matched to a gene. The germline V gene has CDR1 MNHEY and CDR2 SVGEGT. CDR3 coding DNA: TGTGCCAGCAGCTCCCACGGGCGGGGGGGAGAGACCCAGTACTTC. As protein: CASSSHGRGGETQYF.

V is TRBV6-2 or TRBV6-3 and J is TRBJ1-5, with 7 bases that match TRBD1. The germline V gene has CDR1 MNHEY and CDR2 SVGEGT. V was pared by 4 bases and J by 4 bases, with 13 bases of the junction left unmatched. The CDR3 has 17 amino acids. Here the CDR3 reads CASSSGQRAVFNQPQHF. The CDR3 DNA reads TGTGCCAGCAGTTCGGGACAGAGAGCTGTATTTAATCAGCCCCAGCATTTT.

This sequence joins TRBV7-8 and TRBJ1-1; a weak D match, TRBD1 (6 bases). Germline assignment: CDR1 SGHVS and CDR2 FQNEAQ. V was cut by 4 bases and J by 5 bases, with 14 bases left in between. The CDR3 is 14 residues long. CDR3 in DNA: TGTGCCAGCAGCTACGGACAGACCCTAACTGAAGCTTTCTTT. Residues: CASSYGQTLTEAFF.

The sample holds many counts of this clone. The genes are TRBV9 and TRBJ2-1; D might be TRBD2 (6 bases). The CDR3 sequence is 14 residues long. The germline V gene encodes CDR1 SGDLS and CDR2 YYNGEE. The ends were cut back, 0 bases at V and 11 bases at J, with 15 bases in the middle. The CDR3 coding sequence is TGTGCCAGCAGCGTAGCTCCGGGGGACTCGAAGCAGTTCTTC. Protein product: CASSVAPGDSKQFF.

The V call is TRBV6-2 or TRBV6-3, the J call TRBJ1-1; tentative D call: TRBD1 (6 bases). The CDR3 has 14 amino acids. Germline CDR1 MNHEY, CDR2 SVGEGT. V lost 6 bases, J lost 5 bases, and 16 bases lay in between. CDR3 sequence: CASSPNRDGTEAFF. The CDR3 bases are TGTGCCAGCAGCCCAAACAGGGATGGGACTGAAGCTTTCTTT.

This clone occurred a few times. The chain recombines TRBV28 with TRBJ1-2; D is ambiguous. Germline CDR1 MDHEN, CDR2 SYDVKM. The CDR3 runs to 15 residues. The V end lost 6 bases, the J end lost 0 bases, and 14 bases lay between the germline ends. DNA of the CDR3: TGTGCCAGCAGCCCCGGAACAACAGCTAACTATGGCTACACCTTC. This encodes CASSPGTTANYGYTF.

J is TRBJ2-5 and V is TRBV9; D gene ambiguous. Germline V gives CDR1 SGDLS, CDR2 YYNGEE. This CDR3 has 13 amino acids. V lost 2 bases, J lost 9 bases, and 14 bases lay in between. The DNA of the CDR3 is TGTGCCAGCAGCGTGTCCACTTTCGAGGCCCAGTACTTC. This sequence encodes CASSVSTFEAQYF. The complete variable domain, with remaining parts taken from reference TRBV9 and TRBJ2-5, reads DSGVTQTPKHLITATGQRVTLRCSPRSGDLSVYWYQQSLDQGLQFLIQYYNGEERAKGNILERFSAQQFPDLHSELNLSSLELGDSALYFCASSVSTFEAQYFGPGTRLLVL.

V usage is TRBV28 and J usage is TRBJ1-1; 10 nucleotides align to TRBD1. Germline CDR1 and CDR2: MDHEN and SYDVKM. The CDR3 totals 12 residues. Trimming removed 8 bases from V and 7 bases from J; junction bases left unmatched: 4. DNA for the CDR3: TGTGCCAGCGACAGGGGGCGCGGTGAAGCTTTCTTT. It encodes CASDRGRGEAFF.

This chain connects TRBV11-3 to TRBJ2-3; tentative D call: TRBD2 (6 bases). Germline-derived CDR1 and CDR2 are SGHNT and YENEEA. The CDR3 runs 13 residues. The ends were cut back, 5 bases at V and 1 base at J, with 7 bases in the middle. CDR3 in amino acids: CASSPGGTDTQYF. The CDR3 DNA reads TGTGCCAGCAGCCCGGGGGGCACAGATACGCAGTATTTT.

The chain joins TRBV5-4 to TRBJ2-5; 15 bases map to TRBD2. Germline CDR1 and CDR2: SGHNT and YYREEE (reference sequence). The CDR3 runs 16 residues. V lost 4 bases, J lost 2 bases, and 3 bases stayed unmatched. The CDR3 loop is CASSIGTSGGQETQYF. In DNA, the CDR3 is TGTGCCAGCAGCATCGGGACTAGCGGGGGGCAAGAGACCCAGTACTTC.

J is TRBJ1-5 and V is TRBV7-2; no clear D gene. The germline gives CDR1 SGHTA, CDR2 FQGNSA. V lost 1 base, J lost 7 bases, and 11 bases lay in between. This CDR3 comprises 14 residues. The chain's CDR3 is CASSLEPVGQPQHF. The CDR3 DNA reads as TGTGCCAGCAGCTTAGAGCCCGTGGGCCAGCCCCAGCATTTT.

This rearrangement joins TRBV6-2 or TRBV6-3 to TRBJ2-1, with 9 positions matching TRBD2. Looked up from germline, CDR1 is MNHEY and CDR2 is SVGEGT. V was pared by 6 bases and J by 4 bases, with 10 bases of the junction left unmatched. The CDR3 consists of 16 residues. The CDR3 here is CASSQHQRGVYNEQFF. In DNA form, the CDR3 reads TGTGCCAGCAGCCAGCATCAGCGGGGGGTGTACAATGAGCAGTTCTTC.